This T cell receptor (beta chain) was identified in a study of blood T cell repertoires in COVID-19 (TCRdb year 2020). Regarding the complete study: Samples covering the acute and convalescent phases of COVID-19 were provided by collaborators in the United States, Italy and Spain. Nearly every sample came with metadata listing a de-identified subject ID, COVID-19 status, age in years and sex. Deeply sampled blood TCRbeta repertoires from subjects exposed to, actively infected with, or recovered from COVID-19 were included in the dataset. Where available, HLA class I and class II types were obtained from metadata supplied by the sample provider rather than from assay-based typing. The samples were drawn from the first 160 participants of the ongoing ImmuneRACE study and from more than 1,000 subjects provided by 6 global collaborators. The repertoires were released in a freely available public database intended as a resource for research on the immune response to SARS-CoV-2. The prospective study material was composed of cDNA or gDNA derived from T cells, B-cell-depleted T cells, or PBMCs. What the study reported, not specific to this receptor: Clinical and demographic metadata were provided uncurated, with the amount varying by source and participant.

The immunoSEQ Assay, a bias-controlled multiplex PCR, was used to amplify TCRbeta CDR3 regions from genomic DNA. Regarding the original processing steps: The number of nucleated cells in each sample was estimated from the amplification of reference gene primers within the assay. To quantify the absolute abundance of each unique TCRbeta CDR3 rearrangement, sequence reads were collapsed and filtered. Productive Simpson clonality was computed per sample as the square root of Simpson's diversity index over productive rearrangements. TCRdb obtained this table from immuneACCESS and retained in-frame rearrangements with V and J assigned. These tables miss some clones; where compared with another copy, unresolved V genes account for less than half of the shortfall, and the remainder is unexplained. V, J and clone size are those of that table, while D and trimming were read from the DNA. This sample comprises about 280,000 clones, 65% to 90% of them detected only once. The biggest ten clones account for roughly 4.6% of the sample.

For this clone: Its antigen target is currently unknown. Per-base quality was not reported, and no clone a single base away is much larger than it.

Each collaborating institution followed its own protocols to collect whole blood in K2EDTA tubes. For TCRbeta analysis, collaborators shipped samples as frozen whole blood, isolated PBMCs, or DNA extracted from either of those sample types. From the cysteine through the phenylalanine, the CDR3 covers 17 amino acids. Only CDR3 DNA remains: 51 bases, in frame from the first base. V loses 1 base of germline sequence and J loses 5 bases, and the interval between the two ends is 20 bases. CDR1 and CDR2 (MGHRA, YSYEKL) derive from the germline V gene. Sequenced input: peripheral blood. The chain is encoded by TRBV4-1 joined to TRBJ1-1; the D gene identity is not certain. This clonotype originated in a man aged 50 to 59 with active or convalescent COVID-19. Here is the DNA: TGCGCCAGCAGCCAAGGGAGAACCGGGCCACTAGGAACTGAAGCTTTCTTT. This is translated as CASSQGRTGPLGTEAFF.